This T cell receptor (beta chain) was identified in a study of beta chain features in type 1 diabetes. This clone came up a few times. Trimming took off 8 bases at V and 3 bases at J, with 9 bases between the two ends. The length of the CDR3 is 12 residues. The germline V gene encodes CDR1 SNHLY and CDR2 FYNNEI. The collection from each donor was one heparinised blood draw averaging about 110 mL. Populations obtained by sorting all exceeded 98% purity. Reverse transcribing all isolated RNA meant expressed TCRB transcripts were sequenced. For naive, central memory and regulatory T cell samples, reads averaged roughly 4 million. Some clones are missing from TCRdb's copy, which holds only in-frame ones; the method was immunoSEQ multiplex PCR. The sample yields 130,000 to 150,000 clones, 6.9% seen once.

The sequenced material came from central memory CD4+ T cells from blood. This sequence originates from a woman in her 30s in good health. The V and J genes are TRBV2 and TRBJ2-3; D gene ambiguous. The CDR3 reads CASSPRTDTQYF. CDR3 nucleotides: TGTGCCAGCTCCCCCAGGACAGATACGCAGTATTTT.